This T cell receptor beta chain was found in a study of blood T cell repertoires in COVID-19. Study-wide context: Researchers got acute and convalescent COVID-19 samples from the United States, Italy and Spain. From T cells, B-cell-depleted T cells, or PBMCs came the material, which was cDNA or gDNA.

The V and J ends lost 7 bases and 6 bases, in that order; junction bases with no gene match: 8. CDR1 and CDR2 from the germline V gene are LNHDA and SQIVND (reference sequence). This CDR3 region has 14 residues. In the original processing: The assay estimated nucleated cells by amplifying reference gene primers. Repertoires were generated with immunoSEQ multiplex PCR, while TCRdb's copy carries only in-frame clones and drops some. Clonal size and the V and J genes are those of that table, whereas D and trimming came from the DNA. This sample has about 49,000 clones, with around 86% found just once. The source is a woman older than 75 with COVID-19, enrolled during active disease. Input material: peripheral blood. The chain joins TRBV19 to TRBJ1-1, with 10 bases that match TRBD1. The CDR3 DNA follows: TGTGCCAGTATTAGACAGGGGGCGCGAGCTGAAGCTTTCTTT. Translation gives CASIRQGARAEAFF.